The rows below give T cell receptor beta chains drawn from one sample of a study of blood T cell repertoires in COVID-19. TCRdb's copy holds only in-frame clones and misses some; the assay was immunoSEQ multiplex PCR. The data show approximately 430,000 clones, more than 80% seen once. Sequencing was done on a sample of peripheral blood. The receptors here all came from a woman younger than 45 with active or convalescent COVID-19. Both conserved end residues are part of each CDR3. A D gene is named only where the DNA matches it firmly. The listing skips clone size in some rows; elsewhere it reads once, few, many or a size class.

size	V	D	J	CDR3	DNA
NA	TRBV10-3	TRBD1	TRBJ1-2	CAISESQGAGNYGYTF	TGTGCCATCAGTGAGTCACAGGGGGCTGGAAACTATGGCTACACCTTC
NA	TRBV9	NA	TRBJ2-2	CASSVASQGRPGELFF	TGTGCCAGCAGCGTAGCCTCGCAGGGAAGGCCCGGGGAGCTGTTTTTT
NA	TRBV6-5	TRBD2	TRBJ2-3	CASSYGGGANTQYF	TGTGCCAGCAGTTACGGCGGGGGGGCGAATACGCAGTATTTT
NA	TRBV5-6	NA	TRBJ2-5	CASSPRIQETQYF	TGTGCCAGCAGCCCCAGAATCCAAGAGACCCAGTACTTC
NA	TRBV6-5	NA	TRBJ1-1	CASSIGAMNTEAFF	TGTGCCAGCAGCATAGGGGCAATGAACACTGAAGCTTTCTTT
once	TRBV11-2	NA	TRBJ2-7	CASADSYSYEQYF	TGTGCCAGCGCGGACTCTTACTCCTACGAGCAGTACTTC
NA	TRBV27	TRBD1	TRBJ1-1	CASRGTGPNTEAFF	TGTGCCAGCCGGGGGACAGGCCCGAACACTGAAGCTTTCTTT
NA	TRBV24-1	NA	TRBJ2-5	CATSRAGQETQYF	TGTGCCACCAGTCGTGCGGGTCAAGAGACCCAGTACTTC
NA	TRBV19	TRBD2	TRBJ2-1	CASSATSGKYNEQFF	TGTGCCAGTAGTGCGACTAGCGGAAAGTACAATGAGCAGTTCTTC
NA	TRBV11-3	NA	TRBJ2-5	CASSPGLAETQYF	TGTGCCAGCAGCCCGGGACTGGCGGAGACCCAGTACTTC
NA	TRBV3-1/TRBV3-2	TRBD2	TRBJ2-7	CASSQGLAGGVYF	TGTGCCAGCAGCCAAGGACTAGCGGGAGGTGTGTACTTC
NA	TRBV19	NA	TRBJ1-4	CASSPDGRGIEKLFF	TGTGCCAGTAGTCCTGACGGGCGGGGCATAGAAAAACTGTTTTTT
NA	TRBV6-6	TRBD2	TRBJ2-5	CASRGGQETQYF	TGTGCCAGTCGGGGGGGCCAAGAGACCCAGTACTTC
NA	TRBV19	TRBD1	TRBJ1-6	CASRSGTGGSRLHF	TGTGCCAGTAGGTCCGGGACAGGGGGTTCTCGCCTCCACTTT
NA	TRBV19	TRBD2	TRBJ2-1	CASSKYWTSGSYNEQFF	TGTGCCAGTAGTAAATATTGGACTAGCGGGAGTTACAATGAGCAGTTCTTC
NA	TRBV6-4	TRBD2	TRBJ2-3	CASSDERGSADTQYF	TGTGCCAGCAGTGACGAACGCGGGAGCGCAGATACGCAGTATTTT
once	TRBV18	NA	TRBJ1-1	CASSPSQGGTEAFF	TGTGCCAGCTCACCAAGTCAGGGAGGGACTGAAGCTTTCTTT
NA	TRBV4-2	TRBD1	TRBJ2-7	CASSQARQGGNEQYF	TGTGCCAGCAGCCAGGCTAGACAGGGCGGTAACGAGCAGTACTTC
NA	TRBV2	NA	TRBJ1-2	CASTGGDSSYTF	TGTGCCAGCACCGGAGGGGATTCCAGCTACACCTTC
NA	TRBV11-2	NA	TRBJ1-3	CASRPSGALGNTIYF	TGTGCCAGCAGACCGTCAGGGGCTCTGGGAAACACCATATATTTT
NA	TRBV5-1	TRBD1	TRBJ1-2	CASSEGQGQGYTF	TGCGCCAGCAGCGAGGGACAGGGTCAGGGCTACACCTTC
few	TRBV3-1/TRBV3-2	NA	TRBJ1-2	CASSQDLGFDYGYTF	TGTGCCAGCAGCCAAGATCTGGGCTTCGACTATGGCTACACCTTC
NA	TRBV5-1	NA	TRBJ2-2	CASSGGTSAGELFF	TGCGCCAGCAGCGGGGGGACGTCTGCCGGGGAGCTGTTTTTT
NA	TRBV9	TRBD2	TRBJ2-3	CASTTQGGGTDTQYF	TGTGCCAGCACCACTCAGGGCGGGGGGACAGATACGCAGTATTTT
NA	TRBV12-2	NA	TRBJ1-6	CASRSRDRDNSPLHF	TGTGCAAGTCGCTCCCGGGACAGAGATAATTCACCCCTCCACTTT
NA	TRBV7-9	NA	TRBJ1-1	CASSLTGRGLVIDTEAFF	TGTGCCAGCAGCTTAACGGGGAGAGGGCTAGTAATTGACACTGAAGCTTTCTTT
few	TRBV25-1	NA	TRBJ1-1	CASSNLGEGAEAFF	TGTGCCAGCAGTAATTTAGGAGAAGGGGCTGAAGCTTTCTTT
many	TRBV19	TRBD1	TRBJ1-5	CASRLRGQDYQPQHF	TGTGCCAGTCGCCTCCGGGGACAGGATTATCAGCCCCAGCATTTT
NA	TRBV28	TRBD1	TRBJ1-5	CASSPGDRTNQPQHF	TGTGCCAGCAGTCCAGGGGACAGGACAAATCAGCCCCAGCATTTT
NA	TRBV23-1	NA	TRBJ1-4	CASKFRHLNEKLFF	TGCGCCAGCAAGTTCAGACACCTTAATGAAAAACTGTTTTTT
NA	TRBV5-8	NA	TRBJ1-2	CASSLGTVSNYGYTF	TGTGCCAGCAGCTTGGGGACAGTGAGCAACTATGGCTACACCTTC
NA	TRBV5-5	NA	TRBJ2-5	CASSLGRAVQETQYF	TGTGCCAGCAGCTTGGGGCGGGCAGTTCAAGAGACCCAGTACTTC
NA	TRBV29-1	NA	TRBJ1-1	CSVEDQGRGGWNTEAFF	TGCAGCGTTGAAGATCAGGGCAGGGGTGGTTGGAACACTGAAGCTTTCTTT
NA	TRBV7-6	NA	TRBJ2-3	CASSLQETGTDTQYF	TGTGCCAGCAGCTTACAAGAGACAGGCACAGATACGCAGTATTTT
NA	TRBV27	NA	TRBJ2-6	CASRFSSGANVLTF	TGTGCCAGCAGGTTCTCTTCTGGGGCCAACGTCCTGACTTTC
few	TRBV6-5	NA	TRBJ1-2	CASGTPRVGGYTF	TGTGCCAGCGGGACACCGCGGGTCGGGGGCTACACCTTC
NA	TRBV6-6	NA	TRBJ1-1	CASSYRTGRSTEAFF	TGTGCCAGCAGTTACCGAACAGGGCGGTCCACTGAAGCTTTCTTT
NA	TRBV5-4	NA	TRBJ2-7	CASSSQAHEQYF	TGTGCCAGCAGCTCGCAGGCCCACGAGCAGTACTTC
NA	TRBV19	NA	TRBJ1-4	CASSRPPWGDFTNEKLFF	TGTGCCAGTAGTAGGCCCCCCTGGGGAGACTTTACTAATGAAAAACTGTTTTTT
NA	TRBV27	TRBD1	TRBJ2-7	CASSRTGNSYEQYF	TGTGCCAGCAGTCGGACAGGGAACTCCTACGAGCAGTACTTC
NA	TRBV19	NA	TRBJ1-4	CASSIEGGINEKLFF	TGTGCCAGTAGTATAGAAGGAGGAATCAATGAAAAACTGTTTTTT
NA	TRBV29-1	TRBD1	TRBJ1-2	CSVEVSGQGYGYTF	TGCAGCGTTGAAGTTTCAGGACAGGGCTATGGCTACACCTTC
NA	TRBV5-4	NA	TRBJ1-1	CASSFMAENTEAFF	TGTGCCAGCAGCTTCATGGCGGAGAACACTGAAGCTTTCTTT
NA	TRBV19	TRBD2	TRBJ2-7	CASSALAAGTYEQYF	TGTGCCAGTAGTGCCCTGGCAGCGGGAACCTACGAGCAGTACTTC
once	TRBV3-1/TRBV3-2	NA	TRBJ2-5	CASSQDRGRGEETQYF	TGTGCCAGCAGCCAAGATCGGGGGAGGGGGGAGGAGACCCAGTACTTC
NA	TRBV5-1	NA	TRBJ2-1	CASSWVQGNNNEQFF	TGCGCCAGCAGCTGGGTACAGGGTAATAACAATGAGCAGTTCTTC
NA	TRBV19	NA	TRBJ1-5	CASSNRAGAGGNQPQHF	TGTGCCAGTAGCAACCGTGCGGGGGCGGGCGGCAATCAGCCCCAGCATTTT
NA	TRBV27	NA	TRBJ1-2	CASSSRQASGYTF	TGTGCCAGCAGTTCCCGGCAGGCGTCAGGCTACACCTTC
once	TRBV23-1	NA	TRBJ2-2	CASSQSEWGGRRELFF	TGCGCCAGCAGTCAATCGGAATGGGGCGGCAGGAGGGAGCTGTTTTTT
NA	TRBV19	NA	TRBJ1-2	CASSITVGVRDYGYTF	TGTGCCAGTAGTATCACCGTGGGAGTACGGGACTATGGCTACACCTTC
NA	TRBV19	TRBD1	TRBJ1-1	CASSGGGQGAITEAFF	TGTGCCAGTAGTGGGGGAGGACAGGGGGCAATCACTGAAGCTTTCTTT
NA	TRBV19	TRBD2	TRBJ2-2	CASSITGTTNTGELFF	TGTGCCAGTAGTATAACCGGGACTACTAACACCGGGGAGCTGTTTTTT
once	TRBV5-8	NA	TRBJ1-1	CASSSPATGDIMNTEAFF	TGTGCCAGCAGCTCACCGGCGACAGGAGATATCATGAACACTGAAGCTTTCTTT
NA	TRBV6-1	NA	TRBJ1-2	CASSETVFSGYTF	TGTGCCAGCAGTGAAACGGTTTTCTCTGGCTACACCTTC
NA	TRBV5-1	TRBD1	TRBJ2-1	CASSLVGDRANEQFF	TGCGCCAGCAGCTTGGTGGGGGACAGGGCCAATGAGCAGTTCTTC
NA	TRBV19	TRBD1	TRBJ1-1	CASSIIQGVTEAFF	TGTGCCAGTAGTATCATACAGGGGGTAACTGAAGCTTTCTTT
few	TRBV6-6	NA	TRBJ1-5	CASRQQGQPQHF	TGTGCCAGCCGACAACAGGGCCAGCCCCAGCATTTT
NA	TRBV3-1/TRBV3-2	NA	TRBJ1-1	CASSQGPEAFF	TGTGCCAGCAGCCAAGGGCCTGAAGCTTTCTTT